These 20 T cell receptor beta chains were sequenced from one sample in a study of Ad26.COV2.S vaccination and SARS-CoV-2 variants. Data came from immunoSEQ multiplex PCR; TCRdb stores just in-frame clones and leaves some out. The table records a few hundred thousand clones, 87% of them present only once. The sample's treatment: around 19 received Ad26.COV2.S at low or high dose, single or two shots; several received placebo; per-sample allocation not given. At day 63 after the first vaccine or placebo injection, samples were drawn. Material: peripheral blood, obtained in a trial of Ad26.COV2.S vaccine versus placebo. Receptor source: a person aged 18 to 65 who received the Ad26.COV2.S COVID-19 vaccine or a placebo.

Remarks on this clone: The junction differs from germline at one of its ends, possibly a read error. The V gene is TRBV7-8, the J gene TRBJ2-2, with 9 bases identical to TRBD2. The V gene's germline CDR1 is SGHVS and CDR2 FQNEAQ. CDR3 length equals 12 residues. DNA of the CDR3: TGCGGGGAGACTAGCGGAACCGGGGAGCTGTTTTTT. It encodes CGETSGTGELFF.

For the CDR3, the DNA is TGTGCCAGCAGCTTAGAGCGGGGGTTCAGGGATACGCAGTATTTT. This encodes CASSLERGFRDTQYF. The chain employs TRBV11-2 and TRBJ2-3, with TRBD2 matching over 7 bases. Per germline, CDR1 SGHAT and CDR2 FQNNGV. This CDR3 region has 15 residues. Trimming took 0 bases from V and 6 from J; bases not matched to a gene: 6.

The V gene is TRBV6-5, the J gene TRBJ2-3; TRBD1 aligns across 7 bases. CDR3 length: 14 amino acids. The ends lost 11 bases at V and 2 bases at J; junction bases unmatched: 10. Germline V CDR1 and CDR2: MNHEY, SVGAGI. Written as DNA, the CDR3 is TGTGCCGGCCGACAGGGTCCTTTCACAGATACGCAGTATTTT. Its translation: CAGRQGPFTDTQYF.

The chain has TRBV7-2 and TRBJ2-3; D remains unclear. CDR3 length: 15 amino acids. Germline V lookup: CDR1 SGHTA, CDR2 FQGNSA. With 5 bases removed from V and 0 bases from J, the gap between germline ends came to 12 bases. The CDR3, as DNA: TGTGCCAGCAGCCTTGACGGAGCTAGCACAGATACGCAGTATTTT. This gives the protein CASSLDGASTDTQYF.

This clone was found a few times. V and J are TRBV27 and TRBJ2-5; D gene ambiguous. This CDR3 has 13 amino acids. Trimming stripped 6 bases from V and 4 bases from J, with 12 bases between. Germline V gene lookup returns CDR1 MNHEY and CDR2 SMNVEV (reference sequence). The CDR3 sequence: CASSPPSRETQYF. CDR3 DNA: TGTGCCAGCAGCCCCCCTTCCAGAGAGACCCAGTACTTC.

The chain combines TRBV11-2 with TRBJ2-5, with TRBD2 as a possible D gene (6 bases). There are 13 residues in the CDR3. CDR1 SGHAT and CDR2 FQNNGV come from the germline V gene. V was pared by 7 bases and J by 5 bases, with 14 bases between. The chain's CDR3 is CASKRLGWETQYF. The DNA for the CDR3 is TGTGCCAGCAAAAGACTAGGGTGGGAGACCCAGTACTTC.

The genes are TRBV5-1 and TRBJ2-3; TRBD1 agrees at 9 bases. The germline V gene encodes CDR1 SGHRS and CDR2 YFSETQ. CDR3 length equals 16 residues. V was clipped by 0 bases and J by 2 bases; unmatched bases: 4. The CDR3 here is CASSLGDRVPTDTQYF. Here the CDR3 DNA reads TGCGCCAGCAGCTTGGGGGACAGGGTCCCCACAGATACGCAGTATTTT.

The CDR3 DNA is TGTGCCAGCAGCCCGCTGGGGGGGCGGGGGGGCCACGGGGAGCTGTTTTTT. Translated, it gives CASSPLGGRGGHGELFF. This chain joins TRBV5-6 and TRBJ2-2; 9 bases map to TRBD2. The CDR3 has 17 amino acids. The trim removed 4 bases at V and 7 bases at J, leaving 14 bases unmatched. CDR1 and CDR2 (germline): SGHDT, YYEEEE.

The DNA of the CDR3 is TGTGCCAGCAGCTTGGCCGGAGATCTAGGGTACGAGCAGTACTTC. Its protein is CASSLAGDLGYEQYF. The rearrangement uses TRBV5-5 and TRBJ2-7; D not certain. CDR3 length equals 15 residues. Germline assignment: CDR1 SGHKS and CDR2 YYEKEE (reference sequence). Trimming shortened V by 0 bases and J by 4 bases, and 14 bases separated the two germline ends.

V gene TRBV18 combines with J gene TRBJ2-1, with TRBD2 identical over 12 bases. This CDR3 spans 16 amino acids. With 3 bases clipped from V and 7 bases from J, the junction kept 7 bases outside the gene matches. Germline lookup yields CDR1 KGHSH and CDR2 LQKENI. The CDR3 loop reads CASSPFLAGGPNEQFF. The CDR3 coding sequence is TGTGCCAGCTCACCCTTCCTAGCGGGAGGGCCGAATGAGCAGTTCTTC.

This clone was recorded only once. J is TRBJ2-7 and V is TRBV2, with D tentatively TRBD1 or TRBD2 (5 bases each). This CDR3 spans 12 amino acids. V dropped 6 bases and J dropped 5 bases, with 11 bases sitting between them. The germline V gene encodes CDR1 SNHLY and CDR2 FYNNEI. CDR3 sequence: CASRGDGHEQYF. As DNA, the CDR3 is TGTGCCAGCAGGGGGGACGGCCACGAGCAGTACTTC.

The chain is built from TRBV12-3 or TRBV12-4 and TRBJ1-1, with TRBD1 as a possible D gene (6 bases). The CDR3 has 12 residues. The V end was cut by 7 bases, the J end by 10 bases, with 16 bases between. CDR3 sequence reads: CASTPDRRVAFF. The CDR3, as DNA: TGTGCCAGCACCCCAGACAGGCGGGTAGCTTTCTTT.

CDR3 coding DNA: TGTGCCAGCAGCCCAAACCCTCAACCGGGACTAGCATCCTACGAGCAGTACTTC. Translation gives CASSPNPQPGLASYEQYF. The chain is built from TRBV5-5 and TRBJ2-7; 9 positions match TRBD2. The V segment lost 4 bases and the J segment 1 base; nucleotides outside the gene matches: 15. The CDR3 loop spans 18 amino acids. CDR1 is SGHKS and CDR2 is YYEKEE in the germline V gene (reference sequence).

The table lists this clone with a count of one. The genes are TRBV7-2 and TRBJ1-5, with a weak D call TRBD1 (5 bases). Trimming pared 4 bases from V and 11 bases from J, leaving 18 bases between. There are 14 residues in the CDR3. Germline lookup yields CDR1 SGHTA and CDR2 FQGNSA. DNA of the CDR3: TGTGCCAGCAGCTCCGGGCCTGGGGGTATCACCCAGCATTTT. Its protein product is CASSSGPGGITQHF.

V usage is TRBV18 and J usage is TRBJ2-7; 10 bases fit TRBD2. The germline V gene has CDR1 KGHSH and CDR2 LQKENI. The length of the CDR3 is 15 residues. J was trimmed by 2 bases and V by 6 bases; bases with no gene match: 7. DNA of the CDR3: TGTGCCAGCTCGCCCACTAGCGGGGCTACCTACGAGCAGTACTTC. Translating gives CASSPTSGATYEQYF.

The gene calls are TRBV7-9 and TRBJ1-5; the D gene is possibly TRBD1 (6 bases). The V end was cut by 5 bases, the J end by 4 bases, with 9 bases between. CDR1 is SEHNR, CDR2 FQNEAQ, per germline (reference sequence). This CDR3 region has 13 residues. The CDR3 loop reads CASSLDRNQPQHF. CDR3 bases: TGTGCCAGCAGCCTCGACAGGAATCAGCCCCAGCATTTT.

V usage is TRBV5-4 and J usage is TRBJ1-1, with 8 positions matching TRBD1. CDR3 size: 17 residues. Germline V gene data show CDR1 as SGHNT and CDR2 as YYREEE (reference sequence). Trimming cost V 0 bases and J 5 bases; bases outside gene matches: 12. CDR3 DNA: TGTGCCAGCAGCTTGGCAGGGGGCGCTCATGGTAGGACTGAAGCTTTCTTT. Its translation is CASSLAGGAHGRTEAFF.

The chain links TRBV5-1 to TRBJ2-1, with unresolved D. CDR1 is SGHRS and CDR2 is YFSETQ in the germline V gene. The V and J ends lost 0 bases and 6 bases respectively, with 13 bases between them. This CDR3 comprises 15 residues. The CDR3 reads CASSLEARYGNEQFF. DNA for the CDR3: TGCGCCAGCAGCTTGGAGGCCCGCTATGGCAATGAGCAGTTCTTC.

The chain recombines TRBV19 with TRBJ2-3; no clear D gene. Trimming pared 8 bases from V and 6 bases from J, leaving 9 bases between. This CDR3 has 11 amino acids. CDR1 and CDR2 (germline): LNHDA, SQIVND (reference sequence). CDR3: CASGVSDTQYF. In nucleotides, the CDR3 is TGTGCCAGTGGTGTTTCGGATACGCAGTATTTT.

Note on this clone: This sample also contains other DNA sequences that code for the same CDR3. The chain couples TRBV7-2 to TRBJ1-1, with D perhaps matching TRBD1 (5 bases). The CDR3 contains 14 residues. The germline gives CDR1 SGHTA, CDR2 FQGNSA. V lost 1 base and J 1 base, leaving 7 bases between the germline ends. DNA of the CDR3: TGTGCCAGCAGCTTAGGCGGGGCGAACACTGAAGCTTTCTTT. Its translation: CASSLGGANTEAFF. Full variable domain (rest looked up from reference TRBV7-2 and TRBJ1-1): GAGVSQSPSNKVTEKGKDVELRCDPISGHTALYWYRQSLGQGLEFLIYFQGNSAPDKSGLPSDRFSAERTGGSVSTLTIQRTQQEDSAVYLCASSLGGANTEAFFGQGTRLTVV.